The next 2 T cell receptor beta chains were all read from a single sample in a study of blood T cell repertoires in COVID-19. Only in-frame clones appear in the TCRdb table, and some are missing; sequencing was by immunoSEQ multiplex PCR. The sample contains 72,000 or so clones, about 89% of which appear only once. What was sequenced was peripheral blood. The receptors originated from an older woman with acute or convalescent COVID-19.

This clone was recorded only once. The CDR3 region has the DNA TGTGCCAGCAGCCCGGGAGCCGGGCTCTACGAGCAGTACTTC. Translated: CASSPGAGLYEQYF. The chain employs TRBV7-2 and TRBJ2-7; perhaps TRBD2 as D (6 bases). V dropped 5 bases and J dropped 3 bases, with 14 bases sitting between them. CDR3 size: 14 residues. Germline loops: CDR1 SGHTA, CDR2 FQGNSA.

This chain connects TRBV10-3 to TRBJ1-1, with 8 bases matching TRBD1. This CDR3 region has 17 residues. CDR1 ENHRY and CDR2 SYGVKD come from the germline V gene. The J segment lost 0 bases and the V segment lost 7 bases, leaving 13 bases of the junction unmatched. The CDR3 nucleotides are TGTGCCATCACCCGGGACAGGTTATTTGGCTTGAACACTGAAGCTTTCTTT. Translation: CAITRDRLFGLNTEAFF.